This T cell receptor (beta chain) was sequenced for a study of a mutant IDH1 vaccine in newly diagnosed glioma. Study-level information: Patients received vaccination from 4-6 weeks after radiotherapy alone, or with temozolomide cycles. Earlier therapy was either radiotherapy, temozolomide, or both, and most got both. General study points: Whatever changes occurred in top peripheral T cell clonotypes seemed unrelated to pseudoprogression.

Trimming removed 2 bases at V and 0 bases at J, with 15 bases between. The CDR3 spans 17 residues. Germline CDR1 WNHNN, CDR2 SYGVQD (reference sequence). Clones were sequenced by immunoSEQ multiplex PCR, and TCRdb holds only the in-frame ones, with some missing. The table shows over 95,000 clones, with 85% to 90% occurring only once. About this clone: The antigen is unknown.

Time point given: week 11, during vaccination. All doses held 300 ug of mutant IDH1 20-mer peptide, with topical imiquimod. Each tumor in the donors was a new WHO grade 3 or 4 astrocytoma, IDH1-mutant and ATRX-lost. The sample consisted of PBMCs, taken from a glioma patient whose treatment included an IDH1 peptide vaccine. The chain couples TRBV10-1 to TRBJ2-3; D is possibly TRBD1 (7 bases). The sequence was collected from a woman between 50 and 59 years old with glioma. CDR3 protein: CASSEGRQGGSTDTQYF. The CDR3 nucleotides read TGCGCCAGCAGTGAGGGCCGCCAGGGGGGTAGCACAGATACGCAGTATTTT.